This passage covers 22 T cell receptor beta chains from one sample sequenced in a study of cytomegalovirus exposure and HLA in healthy donors. 60 Vbeta and 13 Jbeta primers were used in PCR. The protocol was immunoSEQ multiplex PCR, while the TCRdb copy is restricted to in-frame clones and leaves out a portion. The sample has approximately 200,000 clones, 79% seen once; the top ten hold 4.4%. Sequenced input: PBMCs. The receptors originated from a young woman in good health and CMV-seropositive.

The CDR3 DNA reads TGTGCCAGCAGCTTAGCGCTTCCCGGGACAGGGGGCGTTAGCTCTGGAAACACCATATATTTT. This encodes CASSLALPGTGGVSSGNTIYF. The chain joins TRBV7-6 to TRBJ1-3; 12 bases align to TRBD1. Trimming cost V 0 bases and J 0 bases; bases outside gene matches: 12. Looked up from germline, CDR1 is SGHVS and CDR2 is FNYEAQ. The CDR3 runs to 21 residues.

V and J are TRBV2 and TRBJ1-2; TRBD1 agrees at 12 bases. The CDR3 extends over 17 amino acids. Germline V CDR1 and CDR2: SNHLY, FYNNEI. After removal of 2 bases from V and 2 bases from J, the junction contained 6 bases not matched to a gene. CDR3 residues: CASSESGTGGSNYGYTF. The CDR3, as DNA: TGTGCCAGCAGTGAATCCGGGACAGGGGGCTCGAACTATGGCTACACCTTC.

This chain joins TRBV7-9 and TRBJ1-3, with 8 bases that match TRBD1. With V trimmed by 4 bases and J by 1 base, 6 bases remained unmatched. Germline-derived CDR1 and CDR2 are SEHNR and FQNEAQ (reference sequence). This CDR3 has 16 amino acids. CDR3 protein: CASSYMTGVSGNTIYF. The CDR3 DNA reads TGTGCCAGCAGCTACATGACAGGGGTATCTGGAAACACCATATATTTT.

The chain employs TRBV5-6 and TRBJ2-7; 8 bases map to TRBD2. With 4 bases clipped from V and 1 base from J, the junction kept 13 bases outside the gene matches. CDR1 and CDR2 (germline): SGHDT, YYEEEE. The CDR3 contains 17 residues. CDR3 nucleotides: TGTGCCAGCAGCCCCGGGATAAGCGGGAGTCGTTCCTACGAGCAGTACTTC. Encoded protein: CASSPGISGSRSYEQYF.

This chain joins TRBV19 and TRBJ1-5; D is perhaps TRBD1 (5 bases). This CDR3 is 19 amino acids long. Germline V CDR1 and CDR2: LNHDA, SQIVND (reference sequence). The V end lost 3 bases, the J end lost 0 bases, and 21 bases lay between the germline ends. The CDR3 is CASSIGGSNRIYSNQPQHF. In nucleotides, the CDR3 is TGTGCCAGTAGTATCGGGGGGTCTAATAGGATTTATAGCAATCAGCCCCAGCATTTT.

The chain carries TRBV6-6 and TRBJ2-1; D may be TRBD2 (5 bases). Germline V gives CDR1 MNHNY, CDR2 SVGAGI (reference sequence). The CDR3 has 13 residues. The ends were cut back, 5 bases at V and 3 bases at J, with 8 bases in the middle. CDR3 DNA sequence: TGTGCCAGCAGTGATGGACTCTACAATGAGCAGTTCTTC. It translates to CASSDGLYNEQFF.

The table lists this clone with a count of one. This sequence joins TRBV6-1 and TRBJ2-2; 9 bases map to TRBD1. Germline values: CDR1 MNHNS, CDR2 SASEGT. The CDR3 extends over 14 amino acids. In nucleotides, the CDR3 is TGTGTCATCGACGGGACAGGGTTGTCCGGGGAGCTGTTTTTT. Translation gives CVIDGTGLSGELFF.

The rearrangement links TRBV29-1 to TRBJ2-3; possibly TRBD1 for D (7 bases). Germline CDR1 reads SQVTM; CDR2 reads ANQGSEA. The CDR3 is made up of 14 amino acids. V dropped 8 bases and J dropped 2 bases, with 17 bases sitting between them. CDR3 in amino acids: CSFGGGGITDTQYF. CDR3 nucleotide sequence: TGCAGCTTTGGCGGAGGGGGCATCACAGATACGCAGTATTTT.

The chain carries TRBV30 and TRBJ1-1; maybe TRBD1 (6 bases). V was cut by 5 bases and J by 5 bases, with 18 bases left in between. CDR3 length: 14 residues. Per germline, CDR1 GTSNPN and CDR2 SVGIG (reference sequence). This chain's CDR3 is CAWQPRGGGTEAFF. Written as DNA, the CDR3 is TGTGCCTGGCAGCCGAGGGGGGGTGGGACTGAAGCTTTCTTT. Variable domain in full (rest from reference TRBV30 and TRBJ1-1): SQTIHQWPATLVQPVGSPLSLECTVEGTSNPNLYWYRQAAGRGLQLLFYSVGIGQISSEVPQNLSASRPQDRQFILSSKKLLLSDSGFYLCAWQPRGGGTEAFFGQGTRLTVV.

The chain has TRBV7-6 and TRBJ1-1; no clear D gene. CDR3 length: 15 amino acids. Germline loops: CDR1 SGHVS, CDR2 FNYEAQ. V was clipped by 1 base and J by 5 bases, with 14 bases between them. The CDR3 region is CASSLVEGRTTEAFF. The CDR3 DNA follows: TGTGCCAGCAGCTTAGTGGAGGGCCGAACAACTGAAGCTTTCTTT. The full variable domain, rest sourced from reference TRBV7-6 and TRBJ1-1, is GAGVSQSPRYKVTKRGQDVALRCDPISGHVSLYWYRQALGQGPEFLTYFNYEAQQDKSGLPNDRFSAERPEGSISTLTIQRTEQRDSAMYRCASSLVEGRTTEAFFGQGTRLTVV.

The genes are TRBV10-1 and TRBJ2-3, with unresolved D. The CDR3 consists of 14 residues. CDR1 and CDR2 from the germline V gene are WNHNN and SYGVQD (reference sequence). V was pared by 2 bases and J by 2 bases, with 8 bases between. The chain's CDR3 is CASSEEPHTDTQYF. DNA of the CDR3: TGCGCCAGCAGTGAGGAGCCTCACACAGATACGCAGTATTTT.

The rearrangement links TRBV27 to TRBJ1-1; no clear D gene. The CDR3 totals 15 residues. Between the trimmed V and J ends, which lost 0 bases and 7 bases, there was a span of 15 bases. Germline V CDR1 and CDR2: MNHEY, SMNVEV (reference sequence). DNA for the CDR3: TGTGCCAGCAGTTTATCCCGGGGTTCCGTGAGTGAAGCTTTCTTT. Translation: CASSLSRGSVSEAFF.

This chain links TRBV5-1 with TRBJ2-7, with 7 bases fitting TRBD1. The V gene's germline CDR1 is SGHRS and CDR2 YFSETQ. After removal of 4 bases from V and 0 bases from J, the junction contained 13 bases not matched to a gene. The CDR3 totals 17 residues. The CDR3 loop reads CASSAGPPGGPSYEQYF. The CDR3 coding sequence is TGCGCCAGCAGCGCCGGGCCCCCAGGGGGTCCCTCCTACGAGCAGTACTTC.

The chain links TRBV5-4 to TRBJ2-2, with a possible D match to TRBD2 (5 bases). From germline, CDR1 is SGHNT and CDR2 YYREEE (reference sequence). Trimming took 0 bases from V and 7 from J, leaving 13 bases between them. The CDR3 is 15 amino acids. This CDR3 is CASSLELGVGGELFF. The DNA for the CDR3 is TGTGCCAGCAGCTTGGAACTAGGCGTAGGCGGGGAGCTGTTTTTT.

The chain links TRBV7-8 to TRBJ2-5; TRBD1 matches at 8 bases. J lost 1 base, V lost 0 bases, and 1 base had no gene match. The germline gives CDR1 SGHVS, CDR2 FQNEAQ. There are 15 residues in the CDR3. The CDR3: CASSLAGQGQETQYF. CDR3 DNA sequence: TGTGCCAGCAGCTTAGCCGGACAGGGCCAAGAGACCCAGTACTTC.

This sequence joins TRBV2 and TRBJ1-1; D gene uncertain. The V gene lost 4 bases and the J gene lost 2 bases, with 5 bases spanning the gap. CDR1 SNHLY and CDR2 FYNNEI come from the germline V gene. There are 12 residues in the CDR3. CDR3 sequence reads: CASSGQNTEAFF. Written as DNA, the CDR3 is TGTGCCAGCAGTGGACAAAACACTGAAGCTTTCTTT. Based on the CDR3 plus reference TRBV2 and TRBJ1-1, the full variable domain is EPEVTQTPSHQVTQMGQEVILRCVPISNHLYFYWYRQILGQKVEFLVSFYNNEISEKSEIFDDQFSVERPDGSNFTLKIRSTKLEDSAMYFCASSGQNTEAFFGQGTRLTVV.

V and J are TRBV7-2 and TRBJ2-3, with TRBD2 identical over 11 bases. The trim removed 5 bases at V and 6 bases at J, leaving 7 bases unmatched. The CDR3 runs 15 residues. Germline values: CDR1 SGHTA, CDR2 FQGNSA. The CDR3 sequence is CASSGTSGPPDTQYF. Written as DNA, the CDR3 is TGTGCCAGCAGCGGGACTAGCGGCCCTCCCGATACGCAGTATTTT.

This clone was recorded once. Because the CDR3 is missing its conserved closing phenylalanine or tryptophan, this is likely a read error. The rearrangement uses TRBV10-2 and TRBJ1-5; a weak D match, TRBD1 (6 bases). Deletions cut 6 bases from V and 2 bases from J, with 14 bases between. The germline V gene encodes CDR1 WSHSY and CDR2 SAAADI. This CDR3 comprises 15 residues. CDR3 loop: CASRGAGWGNQPQHL. CDR3 DNA: TGCGCCAGCAGGGGGGCAGGGTGGGGCAATCAGCCCCAGCATCTT.

This sequence joins TRBV10-3 and TRBJ2-2; D might be TRBD2 (6 bases). Germline CDR1 ENHRY, CDR2 SYGVKD. This CDR3 spans 14 amino acids. V shed 5 bases and J shed 4 bases, with 11 bases lying between them. DNA for the CDR3: TGTGCCATCAGTACTAGCTTAGGCACCGGGGAGCTGTTTTTT. Protein: CAISTSLGTGELFF.

The chain uses TRBV5-1 and TRBJ2-1, with 9 nucleotides matching TRBD2. Germline V gives CDR1 SGHRS, CDR2 YFSETQ. The CDR3 loop spans 16 amino acids. The ends lost 1 base at V and 5 bases at J; junction bases unmatched: 7. The CDR3 DNA is TGCGCCAGCAGCTTGATGCGGGGGGGCCATCACAATGAGCAGTTCTTC. Translated: CASSLMRGGHHNEQFF.

The rearrangement joins TRBV18 to TRBJ2-7, with D maybe TRBD1 (5 bases). This CDR3 spans 15 amino acids. V was shortened by 3 bases and J by 4 bases, with 16 bases between the two germline ends. CDR1 KGHSH and CDR2 LQKENI come from the germline V gene. The CDR3 bases are TGTGCCAGCTCACCCCCGTCAGGGTCCTATTACGAGCAGTACTTC. Translation gives CASSPPSGSYYEQYF. Full variable domain (outside the CDR3, taken from reference TRBV18 and TRBJ2-7): NAGVMQNPRHLVRRRGQEARLRCSPMKGHSHVYWYRQLPEEGLKFMVYLQKENIIDESGMPKERFSAEFPKEGPSILRIQQVVRGDSAAYFCASSPPSGSYYEQYFGPGTRLTVT.

This clone showed up just once. The chain recombines TRBV9 with TRBJ2-3; the D gene is possibly TRBD2 (5 bases). Germline assignment: CDR1 SGDLS and CDR2 YYNGEE. V dropped 6 bases and J dropped 1 base, with 12 bases sitting between them. The CDR3 is 14 residues long. Here the CDR3 DNA reads TGTGCCAGCAACCCGGACGGGGGCACAGATACGCAGTATTTT. Residues: CASNPDGGTDTQYF.